The T cell receptor beta chain described here comes from a study of identical twins. General observations from the study: For monozygotic twins, models underestimated out-of-frame TCR alpha sharing.

Trimming removed 5 bases from V and 5 bases from J; junction bases left unmatched: 8. The CDR3 has 15 residues. Template switching (which added a universal primer site) was used, and cDNA carried unique molecular identifiers. TCRdb reanalysed the 5' RACE reads using MiXCR and keeps one entry per CDR3 protein. The sample lists just over 500,000 distinct CDR3 sequences; less than 25% were seen once. Remarks on this clonotype: Its antigen is undetermined.

The data were also submitted as part of a second study, on T cells expressing NK-cell markers. Per that paper: The study found dominant NKG2C+ clonotypes at about 1.0-7.0% of CD8+ T cells in six donors. It remained uncertain whether the expanded NKG2C+ T cell clones were specific for HCMV antigens.

The sequenced sample consisted of CD4+ T cells sorted from blood. This clonotype originated in a woman aged 18-29 years in good health. The chain links TRBV12-3 or TRBV12-4 to TRBJ2-7, with 11 positions matching TRBD2. The DNA for the CDR3 is TGTGCCAGCAGTAAGGGACTAGCGGACGTCAACGAGCAGTACTTC. It yields the protein CASSKGLADVNEQYF.